This is a list of T cell receptor beta chains from one sample in a study of untreated major depressive disorder. Clones were sequenced by immunoSEQ multiplex PCR, and TCRdb holds only the in-frame ones, with some missing. Of about 21,000 clones listed, roughly 91% were seen once; the top ten hold approximately 0.47%. The specimen sequenced was CD4+ T cells from PBMCs. The receptor set was obtained from a woman aged 40 to 50 in good health. Each CDR3 is given with its conserved first and last residue. D genes are given only for firm matches. Only part of the rows carry a size: once, few, many, or a class if the clone is expanded.

abundance	d_gene	v_gene	j_gene	CDR3aa	CDR3nt
-	-	TRBV4-1	TRBJ2-5	CASSQDWPGWVGAQYF	TGCGCCAGCAGCCAAGATTGGCCAGGGTGGGTGGGGGCCCAGTACTTC
-	TRBD1	TRBV7-9	TRBJ1-2	CASSGPDRGRGEYGYTF	TGTGCCAGCAGCGGCCCTGACAGGGGGCGCGGAGAATATGGCTACACCTTC
-	-	TRBV9	TRBJ2-5	CASSLGVQQETQYF	TGTGCCAGCAGCCTAGGGGTACAGCAAGAGACCCAGTACTTC
-	TRBD2	TRBV5-1	TRBJ2-7	CASSSQPTSGTSYEQYF	TGCGCCAGCAGCTCCCAACCGACTAGCGGGACGTCCTACGAGCAGTACTTC
-	TRBD1	TRBV27	TRBJ1-5	CASSLSIGTGGRGPQHF	TGTGCCAGCAGTTTATCGATCGGGACAGGGGGACGGGGACCCCAGCATTTT
-	-	TRBV28	TRBJ1-4	CASSPGGAGNEKLFF	TGTGCCAGCAGTCCGGGCGGGGCAGGGAATGAAAAACTGTTTTTT
few	-	TRBV11-3	TRBJ2-5	CASSLGLGTQYF	TGTGCCAGCAGCCTCGGACTTGGGACCCAGTACTTC
-	TRBD1	TRBV30	TRBJ2-1	CAWSGGGGSYNEQFF	TGTGCCTGGAGTGGAGGGGGCGGCTCCTACAATGAGCAGTTCTTC
few	-	TRBV6-5	TRBJ1-2	CASSYSRGLNYGYTF	TGTGCCAGCAGTTACTCGCGTGGGCTTAACTATGGCTACACCTTC
-	-	TRBV9	TRBJ2-5	CASSQAEGDYQETQYF	TGTGCCAGCAGCCAGGCCGAGGGGGATTACCAAGAGACCCAGTACTTC
-	-	TRBV10-2	TRBJ1-5	CASSELVGAQHF	TGCGCCAGCAGTGAGCTTGTGGGGGCCCAGCATTTT
-	-	TRBV7-2	TRBJ1-2	CASSPVGTSNYGYTF	TGTGCCAGCAGCCCGGTTGGTACCAGTAACTATGGCTACACCTTC
once	-	TRBV10-3	TRBJ1-5	CAISRNSNQPQHF	TGTGCCATCAGTCGTAATAGCAATCAGCCCCAGCATTTT
-	-	TRBV28	TRBJ1-2	CASRSNPGGSYTF	TGTGCCAGCAGATCCAACCCCGGTGGAAGCTACACCTTC
-	-	TRBV15	TRBJ1-5	CATSSSGLSNQPQHF	TGTGCCACCAGCAGCTCGGGGTTGAGCAATCAGCCCCAGCATTTT
-	TRBD1	TRBV11-1	TRBJ1-3	CASSPGTVDSGNTIYF	TGTGCCAGCAGCCCCGGGACAGTGGACTCTGGAAACACCATATATTTT
-	-	TRBV2	TRBJ2-1	CASSSGDGNEQFF	TGTGCCAGCAGTAGTGGAGATGGAAATGAGCAGTTCTTC
-	-	TRBV28	TRBJ2-3	CASRKGLLGAHTTDTQYF	TGTGCCAGCAGGAAGGGACTGCTGGGGGCCCATACCACAGATACGCAGTATTTT
-	-	TRBV7-2	TRBJ1-3	CASRAPGLPGNTIYF	TGTGCCAGCAGGGCCCCGGGGCTACCTGGAAACACCATATATTTT
-	TRBD1	TRBV5-4	TRBJ1-3	CASSLGTGGNTIYF	TGTGCCAGCAGCTTGGGGACAGGTGGAAACACCATATATTTT
-	TRBD1	TRBV27	TRBJ1-5	CASSPGRTGDQPQHF	TGTGCCAGCAGTCCCGGAAGGACAGGGGATCAGCCCCAGCATTTT
-	TRBD1	TRBV6-1	TRBJ1-1	CASSDAGTGKTEAFF	TGTGCCAGCAGCGACGCCGGGACAGGGAAAACTGAAGCTTTCTTT
-	-	TRBV5-1	TRBJ2-1	CASSPDYYNSEQFF	TGCGCCAGCAGCCCGGACTACTACAATAGTGAGCAGTTCTTC
-	-	TRBV28	TRBJ1-2	CASSRTANYGYTF	TGTGCCAGCAGTAGAACGGCTAACTATGGCTACACCTTC
-	-	TRBV10-3	TRBJ2-5	CAIRTVIQETQYF	TGTGCCATCAGGACGGTTATCCAAGAGACCCAGTACTTC
-	-	TRBV28	TRBJ1-2	CASTGQNYGYTF	TGTGCCAGCACGGGACAAAACTATGGCTACACCTTC
-	-	TRBV5-6	TRBJ2-3	CASSLYTGITDTQYF	TGTGCCAGCAGCCTATATACAGGGATAACAGATACGCAGTATTTT
-	-	TRBV2	TRBJ2-3	CASNPAKQQGDTQYF	TGTGCCAGCAATCCCGCAAAGCAACAGGGAGATACGCAGTATTTT
-	-	TRBV28	TRBJ1-5	CASSFNPYPPQHF	TGTGCCAGCAGTTTTAACCCCTATCCGCCCCAGCATTTT
-	-	TRBV19	TRBJ1-6	CASSIPNSPLHF	TGTGCCAGTAGTATCCCGAATTCACCCCTCCACTTT
-	-	TRBV28	TRBJ1-4	CASTPQGSLNEKLFF	TGTGCCAGCACTCCCCAGGGCTCCCTTAATGAAAAACTGTTTTTT
-	-	TRBV2	TRBJ1-1	CASTLEREGTEAFF	-